The clone carrying this TCR beta chain occurred many times. Its antigen remains unidentified. The sample belongs to a study of T cell repertoires in cytomegalovirus infection. Study outcomes and limitations: CMV-specific TCR beta clonotypes restricted by HLA-C dominated the ex vivo response.

Per the germline V gene, CDR1 is SEHNR and CDR2 is FQNEAQ (reference sequence). CDR3 length: 15 residues. V was cut by 5 bases and J by 5 bases, with 15 bases left in between. TCRdb reprocessed the reads with MiXCR, giving one entry per CDR3 protein. This sample has more than 400,000 distinct CDR3 sequences, with more than 25% found just once. This chain connects TRBV7-9 to TRBJ2-2, with D uncertain. The TCR was taken from a human donor in good health (CMV status not recorded). Some clones in this sample may be carry-over from other donors' samples. The sequenced sample was PBMCs. In DNA form, the CDR3 reads TGTGCCAGCAGCCCAACCTTGATTCTTACCGGGGAGCTGTTTTTT. Its translation is CASSPTLILTGELFF.